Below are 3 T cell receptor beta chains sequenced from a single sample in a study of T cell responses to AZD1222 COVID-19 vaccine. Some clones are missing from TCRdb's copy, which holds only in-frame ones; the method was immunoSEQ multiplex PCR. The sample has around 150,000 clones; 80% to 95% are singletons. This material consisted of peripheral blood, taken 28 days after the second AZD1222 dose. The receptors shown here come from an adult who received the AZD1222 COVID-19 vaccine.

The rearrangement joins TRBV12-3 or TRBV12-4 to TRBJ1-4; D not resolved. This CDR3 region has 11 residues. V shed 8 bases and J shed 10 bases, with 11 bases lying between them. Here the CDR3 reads CASGRVAKLFF. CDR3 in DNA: TGTGCCAGCGGAAGGGTGGCAAAACTGTTTTTT.

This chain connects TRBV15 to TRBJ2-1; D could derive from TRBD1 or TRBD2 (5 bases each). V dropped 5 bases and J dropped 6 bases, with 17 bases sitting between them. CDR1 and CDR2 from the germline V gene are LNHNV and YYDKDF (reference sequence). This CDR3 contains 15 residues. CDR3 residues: CATSPGPLSPNEQFF. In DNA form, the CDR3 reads TGTGCCACCAGCCCGGGACCTCTTAGTCCCAATGAGCAGTTCTTC.

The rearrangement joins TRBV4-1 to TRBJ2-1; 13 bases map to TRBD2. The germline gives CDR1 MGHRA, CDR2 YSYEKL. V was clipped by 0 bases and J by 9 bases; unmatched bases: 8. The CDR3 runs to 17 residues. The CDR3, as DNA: TGCGCCAGCAGCCAAGACCCCTGGACTAGCGGGAGTACTGAGCAGTTCTTC. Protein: CASSQDPWTSGSTEQFF.